The rows below give T cell receptor beta chains drawn from one sample of a study of Ad26.COV2.S vaccination and SARS-CoV-2 variants. Method: immunoSEQ multiplex PCR; TCRdb's copy keeps in-frame clones and lacks some. The table has about 680,000 clones, more than 70% seen once; the top ten hold roughly 1.5%. Sequenced material: peripheral blood, taken in a trial of Ad26.COV2.S vaccine versus placebo. The receptors derive from a person aged 18 to 65 who received the Ad26.COV2.S COVID-19 vaccine or a placebo. Each CDR3 is given with its conserved first and last residue. Each record gives: J gene, D gene, clone size, V gene, CDR3 DNA, CDR3 protein. The D gene is left open where the match is weak. Part of the rows lack a size; the others show once, few, many or a class for expanded clones.

TRBJ2-7 . . TRBV11-2 TGTGCCAGCAGCTTAGGGACAGAGAACGAGCAGTACTTC CASSLGTENEQYF
TRBJ2-1 . . TRBV7-2 TGTGCCAGCAGCTCGAGCTCCTACAATGAGCAGTTCTTC CASSSSSYNEQFF
TRBJ2-4 . . TRBV3-1/TRBV3-2 TGTGCCAGCAGCCAATCGGGGCGGGTCAAAAACATTCAGTACTTC CASSQSGRVKNIQYF
TRBJ2-5 TRBD2 . TRBV11-3 TGTGCCAGCAGCTTAGGATCGGCGGGGGGGATGGAGACCCAGTACTTC CASSLGSAGGMETQYF
TRBJ2-7 TRBD1 . TRBV5-1 TGCGCCAGCTCCGGACAGGGGGGGGCCTACGAGCAGTACTTC CASSGQGGAYEQYF
TRBJ2-4 . . TRBV2 TGTGCCAGCAGTGATAGGGGGGAGGGAGTAGACATTCAGTACTTC CASSDRGEGVDIQYF
TRBJ2-1 . . TRBV25-1 TGTGCCAGCAGTCCCTACGGGAACCCCAATGAGCAGTTCTTC CASSPYGNPNEQFF
TRBJ2-2 TRBD2 . TRBV5-1 TGCGCCAGCAGCTTGTTTCAGCGGGAGGTCACCGGGGAGCTGTTTTTT CASSLFQREVTGELFF
TRBJ2-2 TRBD1 . TRBV19 TGTGCCAGTAGTATACGGCAGGGGGCGAACACCGGGGAGCTGTTTTTT CASSIRQGANTGELFF
TRBJ1-1 TRBD1 once TRBV7-9 TGTGCCAGCAGCTTTGCCGACAGGGGCACTGAAGCTTTCTTT CASSFADRGTEAFF
TRBJ1-4 TRBD1 . TRBV10-3 TGTGCCATCAGACGGGACAGCGACGAAAAACTGTTTTTT CAIRRDSDEKLFF
TRBJ1-6 . few TRBV30 TGTGCCTGGAGCGTACGTATGGCTGACAATTCACCCCTCCACTTT CAWSVRMADNSPLHF
TRBJ2-7 . . TRBV7-9 TGTGCCAGCAGCTTTACAGTCTACGAGCAGTACTTC CASSFTVYEQYF
TRBJ2-5 . . TRBV24-1 TGTGCCACCAGTGATTCCGTCCCCGGGGCGGAAGAGACCCAGTACTTC CATSDSVPGAEETQYF
TRBJ2-5 TRBD1 . TRBV19 TGTGCCAGTAGTGACAGGGGGGCCCAAGAGACCCAGTACTTC CASSDRGAQETQYF
TRBJ2-3 TRBD2 . TRBV4-3 TGCGCCAGCAGCCAAGGACTAGCGGGGGGAGAGGATACGCAGTATTTT CASSQGLAGGEDTQYF
TRBJ2-1 . . TRBV6-5 TGTGCCAGCAGCCTCGTTCACAACAATGAGCAGTTCTTC CASSLVHNNEQFF
TRBJ2-1 TRBD2 . TRBV5-1 TGCGCCAGCAGCTTACCTCTAGCGGGAGGGCCGGAAGAGCAGTTCTTC CASSLPLAGGPEEQFF
TRBJ2-1 . . TRBV7-2 TGTGCCAGCAAAACGGCAATCTCCTACAATGAGCAGTTCTTC CASKTAISYNEQFF
TRBJ2-2 . . TRBV25-1 TGTGCCAGCAGTGAATATAGGAGGAACACCGGGGAGCTGTTTTTT CASSEYRRNTGELFF
TRBJ2-5 . . TRBV3-1/TRBV3-2 TGTGCCAGCAGCCCAGGGCAAGAGACCCAGTACTTC CASSPGQETQYF
TRBJ1-2 . . TRBV12-3/TRBV12-4 TGTGCCAGCAGTTTCCCCGGAAGGTATGGCTACACCTTC CASSFPGRYGYTF
TRBJ2-5 TRBD1 . TRBV30 TGTGCCTGGAGTGAGGGGGCGGGTCGAGAGACCCAGTACTTC CAWSEGAGRETQYF
TRBJ1-2 TRBD1 . TRBV18 TGTGCCAGCTCACCCAATGATGGGACAGCCACTAACTATGGCTACACCTTC CASSPNDGTATNYGYTF
TRBJ2-7 . . TRBV6-2/TRBV6-3 TGTGCCAGCAGTTACTACGAGCAGTACTTC CASSYYEQYF
TRBJ2-5 . . TRBV10-3 TGTGCCATCAGCCGACAGGGAGGAGAGACCCAGTACTTC CAISRQGGETQYF
TRBJ2-1 . . TRBV11-2 TGTGCCAGCAGCACAGGACTTTTTTACAATGAGCAGTTCTTC CASSTGLFYNEQFF
TRBJ2-3 . . TRBV24-1 TGTGCCACCGGGGACCGAAGCACAGATACGCAGTATTTT CATGDRSTDTQYF
TRBJ1-6 TRBD1 few TRBV27 TGTGCCAGCAGTTTCTCCGGGACAGGGTATAATTCACCCCTCCACTTT CASSFSGTGYNSPLHF
TRBJ2-3 . . TRBV24-1 TGTGCCACCAGTGATTTGCAGGGGTTGAGCACAGATACGCAGTATTTT CATSDLQGLSTDTQYF
TRBJ2-3 TRBD2 . TRBV10-2 TGCGCCAGCAGCCTCCATCAAAATAGCGGGAGTGGAACAGATACGCAGTATTTT CASSLHQNSGSGTDTQYF
TRBJ2-1 TRBD2 . TRBV29-1 TGCAGCGTCCTAGCGGGGTTAAATGAGCAGTTCTTC CSVLAGLNEQFF
TRBJ2-1 TRBD2 . TRBV6-5 TGTGCCAGCAGTTATGCCTCCGGGGGGGCGGCCGAGCAGTTCTTC CASSYASGGAAEQFF
TRBJ2-3 . . TRBV5-4 TGTGCCAGCAGCTGGAGGTTAGCGGTAAACACAGATACGCAGTATTTT CASSWRLAVNTDTQYF
TRBJ1-6 TRBD1 . TRBV7-2 TGTGCCAGCAGCCCAGGGGGCTACTATAATTCACCCCTCCACTTT CASSPGGYYNSPLHF
TRBJ2-4 . . TRBV29-1 TGCAGCGCCGGGGACGCCAAAAACATTCAGTACTTC CSAGDAKNIQYF
TRBJ1-6 . . TRBV3-1/TRBV3-2 TGTGCCAGCAGCCAAGGAGGTCACCAGAATTCACCCCTCCACTTT CASSQGGHQNSPLHF
TRBJ2-1 TRBD2 . TRBV3-1/TRBV3-2 TGTGCCAGCAGCGATAGCGGGACTGTCTACAATGAGCAGTTCTTC CASSDSGTVYNEQFF
TRBJ1-1 . once TRBV6-2/TRBV6-3 TGTGCCAGCAGTAGGAACACTGAAGCTTTCTTT CASSRNTEAFF
TRBJ1-4 . . TRBV30 TGTGCCTGGAGTAGGCAGGGAAATGAAAAACTGTTTTTT CAWSRQGNEKLFF
TRBJ2-7 . . TRBV19 TGTGCCAGTAGTACCGTGGTGAGCTCCTACGAGCAGTACTTC CASSTVVSSYEQYF
TRBJ1-6 . . TRBV6-6 TGTGCCAGCAGTCCTCAGGAGAGCTCCTATAATTCACCCCTCCACTTT CASSPQESSYNSPLHF
TRBJ2-7 TRBD1 . TRBV6-5 TGTGCCAGCAGTTACGGGGGTTCGGACAGGGCCTTTGAGCAGTACTTC CASSYGGSDRAFEQYF
TRBJ1-1 . . TRBV2 TGTGCCAGCGCGGGAGGGGGTGGGAGATCCGAAGCTTTCTTT CASAGGGGRSEAFF
TRBJ1-4 . few TRBV5-6 TGTGCCAGCAGCTTGGGAGGGGGATCTAATGAAAAACTGTTTTTT CASSLGGGSNEKLFF
TRBJ2-1 . once TRBV6-2/TRBV6-3 TGTGCCAGCAGCCTTCCTGACAGGAGATCTTACAATGAGCAGTTCTTC CASSLPDRRSYNEQFF
TRBJ2-3 . . TRBV30 TGTGCCTGGAGTTCCCCTACCCACCGGGATACGCAGTATTTT CAWSSPTHRDTQYF